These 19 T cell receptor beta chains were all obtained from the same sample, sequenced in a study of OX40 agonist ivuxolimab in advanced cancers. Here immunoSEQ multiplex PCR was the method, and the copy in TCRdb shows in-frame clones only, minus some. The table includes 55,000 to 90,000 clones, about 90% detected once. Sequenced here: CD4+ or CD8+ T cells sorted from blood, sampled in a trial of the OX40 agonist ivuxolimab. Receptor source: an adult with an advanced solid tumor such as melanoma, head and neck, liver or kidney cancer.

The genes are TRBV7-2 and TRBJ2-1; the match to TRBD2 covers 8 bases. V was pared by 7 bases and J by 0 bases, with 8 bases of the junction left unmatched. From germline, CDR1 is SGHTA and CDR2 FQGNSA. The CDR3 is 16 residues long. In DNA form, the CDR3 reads TGTGCCAGCAAGCGGGGGCTACAGAGCTCCTACAATGAGCAGTTCTTC. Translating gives CASKRGLQSSYNEQFF.

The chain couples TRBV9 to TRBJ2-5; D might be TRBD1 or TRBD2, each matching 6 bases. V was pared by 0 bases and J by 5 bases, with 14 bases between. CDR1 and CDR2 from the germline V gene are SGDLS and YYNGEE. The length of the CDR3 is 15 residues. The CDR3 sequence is CASSVAGGRGETQYF. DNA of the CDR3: TGTGCCAGCAGCGTAGCTGGGGGGCGCGGGGAGACCCAGTACTTC.

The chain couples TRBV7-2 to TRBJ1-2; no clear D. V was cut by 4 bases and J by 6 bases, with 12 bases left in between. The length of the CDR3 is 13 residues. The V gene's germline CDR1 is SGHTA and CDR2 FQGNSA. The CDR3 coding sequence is TGTGCCAGCAGCTCCGGGCCTGCCAATGGCTACACCTTC. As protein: CASSSGPANGYTF.

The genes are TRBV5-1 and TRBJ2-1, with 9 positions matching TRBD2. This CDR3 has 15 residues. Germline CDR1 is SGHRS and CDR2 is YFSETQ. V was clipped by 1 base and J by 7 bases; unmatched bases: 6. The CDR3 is CASSLLGTSSNEQFF. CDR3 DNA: TGCGCCAGCAGCTTGCTCGGGACTAGCAGTAATGAGCAGTTCTTC.

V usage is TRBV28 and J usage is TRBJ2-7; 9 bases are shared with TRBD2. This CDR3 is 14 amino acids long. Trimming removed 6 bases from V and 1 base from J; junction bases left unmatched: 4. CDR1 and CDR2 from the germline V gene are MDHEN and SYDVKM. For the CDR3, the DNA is TGTGCCAGCAGGCTAGCGGGAAATTCCTACGAGCAGTACTTC. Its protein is CASRLAGNSYEQYF.

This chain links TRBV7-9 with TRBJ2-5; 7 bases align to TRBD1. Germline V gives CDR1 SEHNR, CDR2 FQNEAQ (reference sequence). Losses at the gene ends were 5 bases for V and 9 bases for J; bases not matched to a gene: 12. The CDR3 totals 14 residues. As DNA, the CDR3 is TGTGCCAGCAGCGCAAGACAGGGCGCGGAGGCCCAGTACTTC. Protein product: CASSARQGAEAQYF.

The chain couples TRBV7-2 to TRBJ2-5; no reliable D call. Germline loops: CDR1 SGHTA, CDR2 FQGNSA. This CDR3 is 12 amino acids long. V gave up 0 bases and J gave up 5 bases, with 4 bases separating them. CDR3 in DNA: TGTGCCAGCAGCTTAGCTAGTGAGACCCAGTACTTC. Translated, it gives CASSLASETQYF.

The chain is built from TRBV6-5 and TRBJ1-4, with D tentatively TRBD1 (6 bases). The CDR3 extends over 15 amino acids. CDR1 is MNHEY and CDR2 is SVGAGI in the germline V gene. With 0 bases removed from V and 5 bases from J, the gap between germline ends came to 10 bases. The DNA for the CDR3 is TGTGCCAGCAGTTACTCGAGCCAGGGGAATGAAAAACTGTTTTTT. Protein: CASSYSSQGNEKLFF.

CDR3 in amino acids: CASSFAGAKGANVLTF. The CDR3 bases are TGTGCCAGCAGTTTCGCGGGGGCGAAAGGGGCCAACGTCCTGACTTTC. The V call is TRBV27, the J call TRBJ2-6; tentative D call: TRBD2 (7 bases). The V end lost 3 bases, the J end lost 4 bases, and 13 bases lay between the germline ends. Germline CDR1 reads MNHEY; CDR2 reads SMNVEV (reference sequence). The CDR3 sequence is 16 residues long.

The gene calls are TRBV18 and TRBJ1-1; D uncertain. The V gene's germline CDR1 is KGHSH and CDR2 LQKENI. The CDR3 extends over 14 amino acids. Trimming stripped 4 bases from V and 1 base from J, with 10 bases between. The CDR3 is CASSLTPGNTEAFF. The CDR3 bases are TGTGCCAGCTCACTAACCCCGGGGAACACTGAAGCTTTCTTT.

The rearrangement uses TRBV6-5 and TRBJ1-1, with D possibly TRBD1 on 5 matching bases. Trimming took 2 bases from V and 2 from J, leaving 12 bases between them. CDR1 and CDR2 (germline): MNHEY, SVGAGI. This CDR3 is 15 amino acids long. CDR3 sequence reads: CASSYEAQGNTEAFF. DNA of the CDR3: TGTGCCAGCAGTTACGAAGCCCAGGGAAACACTGAAGCTTTCTTT.

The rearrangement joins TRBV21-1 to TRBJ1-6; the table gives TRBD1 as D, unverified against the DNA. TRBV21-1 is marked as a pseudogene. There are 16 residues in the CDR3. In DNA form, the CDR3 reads TGTGCCAGCAGCAAAGAGAGGACAGGGGGAGGTTCACCCCTCCACTTT. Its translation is CASSKERTGGGSPLHF.

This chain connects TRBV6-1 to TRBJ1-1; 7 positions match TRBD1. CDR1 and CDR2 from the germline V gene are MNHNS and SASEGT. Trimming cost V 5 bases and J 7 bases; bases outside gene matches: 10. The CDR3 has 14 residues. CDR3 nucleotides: TGTGCCAGCAGTTTCCAATCCGGGACAGATGAAGCTTTCTTT. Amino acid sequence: CASSFQSGTDEAFF.

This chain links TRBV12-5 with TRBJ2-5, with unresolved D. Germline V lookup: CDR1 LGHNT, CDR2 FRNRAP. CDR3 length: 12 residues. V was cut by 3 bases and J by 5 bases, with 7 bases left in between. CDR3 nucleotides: TGTGCTAGTGGTTTTTTAGGGGAGACCCAGTACTTC. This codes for CASGFLGETQYF.

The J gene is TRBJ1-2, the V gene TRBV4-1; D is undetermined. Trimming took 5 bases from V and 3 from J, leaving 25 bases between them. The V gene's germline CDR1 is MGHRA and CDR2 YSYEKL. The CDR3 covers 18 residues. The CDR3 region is CASSYLYTEGFHYYGYTF. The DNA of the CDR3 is TGCGCCAGCAGCTACCTCTACACCGAGGGATTTCATTACTATGGCTACACCTTC.

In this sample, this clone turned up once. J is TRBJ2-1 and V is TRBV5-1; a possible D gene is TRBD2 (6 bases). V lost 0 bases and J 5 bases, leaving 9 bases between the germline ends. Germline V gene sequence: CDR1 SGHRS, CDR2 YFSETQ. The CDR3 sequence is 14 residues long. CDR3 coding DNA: TGCGCCAGCAGCTTGGGGGGACTTGACAATGAGCAGTTCTTC. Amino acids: CASSLGGLDNEQFF.

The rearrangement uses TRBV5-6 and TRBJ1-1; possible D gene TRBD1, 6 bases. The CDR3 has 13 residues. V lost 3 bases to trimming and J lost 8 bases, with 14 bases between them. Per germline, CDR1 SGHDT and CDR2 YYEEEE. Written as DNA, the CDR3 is TGTGCCAGCAGCTCCCTTAACGGGGGCGAAGCTTTCTTT. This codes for CASSSLNGGEAFF.

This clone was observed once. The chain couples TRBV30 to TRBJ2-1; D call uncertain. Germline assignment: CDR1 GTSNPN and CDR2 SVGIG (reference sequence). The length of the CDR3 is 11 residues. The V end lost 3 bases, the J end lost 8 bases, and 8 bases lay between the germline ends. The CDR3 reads CAWRVYDEQFF. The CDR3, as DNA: TGTGCCTGGAGGGTATACGATGAGCAGTTCTTC.

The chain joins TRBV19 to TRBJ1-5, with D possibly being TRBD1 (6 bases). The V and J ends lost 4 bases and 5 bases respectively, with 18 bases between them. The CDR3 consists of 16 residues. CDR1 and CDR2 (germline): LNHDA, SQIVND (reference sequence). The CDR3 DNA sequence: TGTGCCAGTAGTAAAGAGAGTGGGGGGCTAGATCAGCCCCAGCATTTT. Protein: CASSKESGGLDQPQHF. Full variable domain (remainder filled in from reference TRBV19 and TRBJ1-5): DGGITQSPKYLFRKEGQNVTLSCEQNLNHDAMYWYRQDPGQGLRLIYYSQIVNDFQKGDIAEGYSVSREKKESFPLTVTSAQKNPTAFYLCASSKESGGLDQPQHFGDGTRLSIL.